The present T cell receptor beta chain was sequenced within a study of Graves' ophthalmopathy and Graves' hyperthyroidism (dated 2018 in TCRdb). Background on the whole study: Peripheral blood was collected at initial diagnosis, prior to any treatment. The study used signatures of the TCR beta repertoire to tell Graves' ophthalmopathy apart from Graves' hyperthyroidism and to predict which patients would progress to ophthalmopathy. In total, some 140 blood samples were TCR-sequenced: 43 ophthalmopathy, some 75 hyperthyroidism and approximately 17 hyperthyroidism-to-ophthalmopathy patients. To explore V-J signatures distinguishing ophthalmopathy from hyperthyroidism, a discovery set of roughly 100 patients (roughly 45 ophthalmopathy, roughly 55 stable hyperthyroidism) was enrolled. For independent validation, a separate cohort was made up of 18 hyperthyroidism patients plus 17 patients who later progressed from hyperthyroidism to ophthalmopathy. In five or six hyperthyroidism patients, T-cell repertoires of thyroid tissue and blood were compared. After sampling, hyperthyroidism patients received methimazole starting at 30 mg daily, and ophthalmopathy patients received high-dose intravenous methylprednisolone.

For repertoire sequencing, the TCR beta CDR3 regions were amplified from RNA transcripts. The first round was an RT-PCR using HTBI primers with the Qiagen OneStep RT-PCR kit, and this first round was followed by a second-round multiplex PCR, then size selection and purification. The libraries underwent paired-end sequencing with 100 bp reads on an Illumina HiSeq2000. The source study handled its data this way. Reads were processed with SOAPnuke, discarding reads with adapters, uncalled bases, mean Phred below 15, or no exact constant-primer or identifier match. High-quality paired reads were merged with COPE v1.2.5. Clonotypes were defined as unique nucleotide sequences and were aligned to IMGT TRB V, D and J references using MiTCR v1.1. Analysis was restricted to V-J combinations with a frequency above 0.0001, which covered about 99% of repertoires. A TCR clonal expansion and chaos score per V-J combination was defined as the ratio of F50 clonal expansion to chaos observed in the TCRdist matrix. Features were reduced by Welch's t-statistics and random forest to approximately 13 V-J combinations, which fed a naive Bayes classifier. The similarity between thyroid and blood repertoires was quantified using the Morisita-Horn index. TCRdb handled the public reads itself, with Q25 trimming in fastp and clone calling in MiXCR, and kept productive beta chains. Rows are unified per CDR3 protein, each entry keeping the most common DNA and genes. TCRdb's processing, not the authors', yielded these V and J calls. The sample contains around 660,000 distinct CDR3 sequences, more than 40% of them found a single time. Of the sample, over 2.5% is held by the ten largest clones.

General findings and caveats noted by the study authors: In validation, the model predicted ophthalmopathy progression with more than 55% sensitivity and around 72% specificity; some 13 predicted patients were CT-confirmed with GO in a median of about 6.1 months. Sample size was not statistically predetermined, and group allocation was not concealed from the investigators. Most expanded thyroid clonotypes with a frequency above 0.001 also appeared in blood, which suggests that blood repertoires may reflect the immune response in the thyroid. Ophthalmopathy was separated from stable hyperthyroidism by the 13-signature model with about 90% sensitivity and around 81% specificity in cross-validation and with 80%/75% in the test set.

Ophthalmopathy patients were characterized by moderately to severely active disease, a Clinical Activity Score of at least 3, a NOSPECS grade of at least 4, and a disease duration under 3 months. Anyone with other autoimmune diseases, uncontrolled infections, pregnancy or lactation was excluded from the study. Clinical symptoms, serum thyroxine, TRAb, thyroid ultrasound and orbital computed tomography formed the basis of the diagnosis. PBMCs were isolated from about 9.2 ml of fresh peripheral blood by Ficoll-Paque density gradient centrifugation. Total RNA was extracted with Trizol reagent and quality-checked on an Agilent 2100 Bioanalyzer. Ten or more counts support this clonotype. Its antigen remains unidentified. Base qualities are not provided; no much larger clone lies one nucleotide away. Sequencing used peripheral blood. This TCR was sampled from an adult man with Graves' ophthalmopathy.

The base sequence is TGTGCCAGCAGCTTCGGCCCCGATGGCTACACCTTC. Translated, it gives CASSFGPDGYTF. The receptor chain draws on TRBV7-9 and TRBJ1-2, with the D gene not clear enough to name. The germline V gene (reference sequence) supplies CDR1 SEHNR and CDR2 FQNEAQ. CDR3 length: 12 amino acids, cysteine to phenylalanine. The kept DNA is CDR3 alone, 36 bases in frame from the first base. V and J lose 3 bases and 6 bases, and a span of 8 bases separates them.